This T cell receptor beta chain was sequenced during a study of CD8 T cells in ankylosing spondylitis. The germline gives CDR1 SQVTM, CDR2 ANQGSEA. V lost 1 base and J lost 6; bases outside the gene matches: 2. The CDR3 runs to 13 residues. Quantitative 5'-RACE with molecular barcodes produced the TCR beta libraries. TCRdb re-derived calls from the 5' RACE reads in MiXCR, one entry per CDR3 protein. The repertoire holds 75,000 to 95,000 distinct CDR3 sequences, with roughly 8.8% as singletons. General observations from the study: A CD8+ phenotype characterized the disease-linked clones, which were relatively rare in peripheral blood. Disease-linked clones reportedly concentrated significantly in matched ankylosing spondylitis synovial fluid. Blood from ankylosing spondylitis patients appeared to carry a characteristic roughly eight-variant TCR beta motif. In reactive arthritis synovial fluid and blood, some motif variants had been reported before.

Turning to this clonotype: No antigen is known for it.

Sequencing was performed on blood, either unsorted or a sorted T cell fraction (not recorded which). The chain has TRBV29-1 and TRBJ1-3, with 8 bases that match TRBD1. The source of this sequence is a male donor with ankylosing spondylitis. This CDR3 is CSVEADRVNTIYF. CDR3 nucleotide sequence: TGCAGCGTTGAAGCGGACAGGGTAAACACCATATATTTT.